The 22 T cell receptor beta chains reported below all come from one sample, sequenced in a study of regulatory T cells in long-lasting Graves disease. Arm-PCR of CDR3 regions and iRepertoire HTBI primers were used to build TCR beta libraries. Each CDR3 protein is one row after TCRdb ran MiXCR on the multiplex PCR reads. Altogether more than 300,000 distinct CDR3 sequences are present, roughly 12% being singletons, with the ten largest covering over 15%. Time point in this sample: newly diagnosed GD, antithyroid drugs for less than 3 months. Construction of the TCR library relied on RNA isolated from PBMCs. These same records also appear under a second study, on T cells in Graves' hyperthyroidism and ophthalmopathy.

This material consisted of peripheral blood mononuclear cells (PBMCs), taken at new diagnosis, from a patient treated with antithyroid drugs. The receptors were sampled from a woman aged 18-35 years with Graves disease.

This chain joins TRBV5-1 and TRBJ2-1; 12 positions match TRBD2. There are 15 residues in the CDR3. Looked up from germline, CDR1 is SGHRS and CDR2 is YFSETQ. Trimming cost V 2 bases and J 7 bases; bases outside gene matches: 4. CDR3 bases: TGCGCCAGCAGCTTCCTAGCGGGGGGGCAAAATGAGCAGTTCTTC. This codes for CASSFLAGGQNEQFF.

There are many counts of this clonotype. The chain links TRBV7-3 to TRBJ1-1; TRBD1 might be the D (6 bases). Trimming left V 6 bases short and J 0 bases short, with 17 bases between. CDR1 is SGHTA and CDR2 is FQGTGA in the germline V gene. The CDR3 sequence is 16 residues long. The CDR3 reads CASSLTGRQLNTEAFF. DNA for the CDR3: TGTGCCAGCAGTCTTACAGGGCGCCAGTTGAACACTGAAGCTTTCTTT. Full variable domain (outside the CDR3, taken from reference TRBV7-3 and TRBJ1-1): GAGVSQTPSNKVTEKGKYVELRCDPISGHTALYWYRQSLGQGPEFLIYFQGTGAADDSGLPNDRFFAVRPEGSVSTLKIQRTERGDSAVYLCASSLTGRQLNTEAFFGQGTRLTVV.

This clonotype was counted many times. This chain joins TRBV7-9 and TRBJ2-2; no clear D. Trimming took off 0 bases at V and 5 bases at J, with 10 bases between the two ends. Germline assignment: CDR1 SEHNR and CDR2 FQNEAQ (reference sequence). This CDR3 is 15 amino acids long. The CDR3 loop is CASSLAGWQTGELFF. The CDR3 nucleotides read TGTGCCAGCAGCTTAGCGGGTTGGCAGACCGGGGAGCTGTTTTTT.

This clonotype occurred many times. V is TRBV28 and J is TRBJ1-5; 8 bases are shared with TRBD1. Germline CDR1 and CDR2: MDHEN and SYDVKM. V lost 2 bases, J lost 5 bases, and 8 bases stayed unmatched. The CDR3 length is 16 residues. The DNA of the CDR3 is TGTGCCAGCAGTTTACGCCGGCAGGGGGCTTATCAGCCCCAGCATTTT. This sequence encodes CASSLRRQGAYQPQHF.

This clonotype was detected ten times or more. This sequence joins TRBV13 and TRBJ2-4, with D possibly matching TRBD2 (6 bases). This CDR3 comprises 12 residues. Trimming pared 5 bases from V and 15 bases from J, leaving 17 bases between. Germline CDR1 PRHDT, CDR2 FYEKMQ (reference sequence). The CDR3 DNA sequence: TGTGCCAGCAGCCTTCTCTCCGGCGGGGTGTACTTC. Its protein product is CASSLLSGGVYF.

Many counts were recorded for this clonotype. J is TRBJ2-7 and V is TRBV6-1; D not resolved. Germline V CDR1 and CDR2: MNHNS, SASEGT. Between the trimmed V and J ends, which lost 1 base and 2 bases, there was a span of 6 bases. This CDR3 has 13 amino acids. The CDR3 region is CASSEGGPYEQYF. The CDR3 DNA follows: TGTGCCAGCAGTGAAGGCGGTCCCTACGAGCAGTACTTC.

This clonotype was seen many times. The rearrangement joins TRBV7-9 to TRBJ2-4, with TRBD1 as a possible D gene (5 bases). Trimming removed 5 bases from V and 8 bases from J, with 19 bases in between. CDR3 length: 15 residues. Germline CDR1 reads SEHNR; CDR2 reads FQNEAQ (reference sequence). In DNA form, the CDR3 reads TGTGCCAGCAGCCCGTCGATCCGCAGGGCGGACATTCAGTACTTC. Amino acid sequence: CASSPSIRRADIQYF.

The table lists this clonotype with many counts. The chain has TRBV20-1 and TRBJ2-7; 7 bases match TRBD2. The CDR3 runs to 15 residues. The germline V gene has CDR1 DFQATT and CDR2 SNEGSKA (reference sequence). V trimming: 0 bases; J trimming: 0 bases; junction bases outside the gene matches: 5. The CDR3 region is CSARDTAGSSYEQYV. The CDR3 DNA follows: TGCAGTGCTAGAGATACAGCGGGGAGCTCCTACGAGCAGTACGTC.

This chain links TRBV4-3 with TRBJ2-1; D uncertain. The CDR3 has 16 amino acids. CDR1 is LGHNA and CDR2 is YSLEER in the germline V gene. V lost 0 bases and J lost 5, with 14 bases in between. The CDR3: CASSQEGGRPDNEQFF. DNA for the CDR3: TGCGCCAGCAGCCAAGAGGGTGGTCGACCCGACAATGAGCAGTTCTTC.

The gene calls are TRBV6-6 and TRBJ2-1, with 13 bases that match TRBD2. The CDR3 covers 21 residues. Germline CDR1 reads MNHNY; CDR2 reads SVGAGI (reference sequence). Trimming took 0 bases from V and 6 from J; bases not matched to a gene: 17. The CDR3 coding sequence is TGTGCCAGCAGTTACTCGAGTCACCTCTTAACGACTAGCGGGGGGACCAATGAGCAGTTCTTC. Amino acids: CASSYSSHLLTTSGGTNEQFF.

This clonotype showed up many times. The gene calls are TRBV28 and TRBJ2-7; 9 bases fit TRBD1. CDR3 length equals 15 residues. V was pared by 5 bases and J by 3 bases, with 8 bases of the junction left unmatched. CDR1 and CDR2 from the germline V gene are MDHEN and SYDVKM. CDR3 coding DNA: TGTGCCAGCAGTGAAACAGGGGGCTTTTTCTACGAGCAGTACTTC. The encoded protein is CASSETGGFFYEQYF. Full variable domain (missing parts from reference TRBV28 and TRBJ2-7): DVKVTQSSRYLVKRTGEKVFLECVQDMDHENMFWYRQDPGLGLRLIYFSYDVKMKEKGDIPEGYSVSREKKERFSLILESASTNQTSMYLCASSETGGFFYEQYFGPGTRLTVT.

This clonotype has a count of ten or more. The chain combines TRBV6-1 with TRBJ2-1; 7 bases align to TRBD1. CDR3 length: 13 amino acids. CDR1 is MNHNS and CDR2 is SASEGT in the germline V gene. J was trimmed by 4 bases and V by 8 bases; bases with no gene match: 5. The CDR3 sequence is CASHRGSYNEQFF. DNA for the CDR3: TGTGCCAGCCACAGGGGTTCATACAATGAGCAGTTCTTC.

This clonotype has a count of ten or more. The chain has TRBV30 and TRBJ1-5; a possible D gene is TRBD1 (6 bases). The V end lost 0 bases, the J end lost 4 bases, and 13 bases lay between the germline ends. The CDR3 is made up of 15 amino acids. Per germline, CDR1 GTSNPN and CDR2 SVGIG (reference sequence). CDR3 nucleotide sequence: TGTGCCTGGAGTGTCCGAACACAGGGTAATCAGCCCCAGCATTTT. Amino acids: CAWSVRTQGNQPQHF.

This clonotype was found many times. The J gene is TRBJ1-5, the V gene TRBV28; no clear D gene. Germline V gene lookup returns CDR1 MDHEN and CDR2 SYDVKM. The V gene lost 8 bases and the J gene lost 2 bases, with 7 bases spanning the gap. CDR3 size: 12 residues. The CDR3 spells CASFGGNQPQHF. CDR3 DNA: TGTGCCAGCTTCGGGGGCAATCAGCCCCAGCATTTT.

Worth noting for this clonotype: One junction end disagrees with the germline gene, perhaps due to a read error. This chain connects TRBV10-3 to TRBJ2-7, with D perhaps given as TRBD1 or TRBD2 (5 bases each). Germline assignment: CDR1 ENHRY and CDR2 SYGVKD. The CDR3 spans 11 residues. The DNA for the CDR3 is TGTGCCATCAGTGATCACCCGGGACGGAGTTTC. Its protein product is CAISDHPGRSF.

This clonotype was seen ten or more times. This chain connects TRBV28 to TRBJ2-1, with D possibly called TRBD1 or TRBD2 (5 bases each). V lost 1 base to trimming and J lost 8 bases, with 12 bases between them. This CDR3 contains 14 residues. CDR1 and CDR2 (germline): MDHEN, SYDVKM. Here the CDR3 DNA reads TGTGCCAGCAGTTTATACCGAACGGGGCATGAGCAGTTCTTC. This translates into CASSLYRTGHEQFF.

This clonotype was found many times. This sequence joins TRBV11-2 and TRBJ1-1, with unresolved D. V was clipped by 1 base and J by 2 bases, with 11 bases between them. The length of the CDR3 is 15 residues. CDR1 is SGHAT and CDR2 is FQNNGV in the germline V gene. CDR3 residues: CASSLGLEGNTEAFF. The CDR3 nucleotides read TGTGCCAGCAGCTTAGGTCTCGAGGGTAACACTGAAGCTTTCTTT.

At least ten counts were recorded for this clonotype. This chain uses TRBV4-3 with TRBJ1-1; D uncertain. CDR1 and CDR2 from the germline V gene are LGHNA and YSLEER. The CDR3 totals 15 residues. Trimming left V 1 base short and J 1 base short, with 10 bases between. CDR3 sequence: CASSQGEITNTEAFF. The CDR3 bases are TGCGCCAGCAGCCAAGGAGAGATAACGAACACTGAAGCTTTCTTT.

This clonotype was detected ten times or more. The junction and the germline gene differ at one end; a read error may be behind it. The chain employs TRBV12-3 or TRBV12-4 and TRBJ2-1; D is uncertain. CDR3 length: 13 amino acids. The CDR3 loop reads CASSTVRNNEQLF. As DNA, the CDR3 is TGTGCCAGCAGCACAGTTCGGAACAATGAGCAGCTCTTC.

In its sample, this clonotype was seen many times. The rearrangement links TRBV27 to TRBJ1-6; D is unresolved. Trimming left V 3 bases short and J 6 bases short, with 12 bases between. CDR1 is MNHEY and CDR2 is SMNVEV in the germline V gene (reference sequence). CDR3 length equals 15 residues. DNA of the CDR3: TGTGCCAGCAGTTTCGTAGGTTCTTCTAATTCACCCCTCCACTTT. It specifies CASSFVGSSNSPLHF.

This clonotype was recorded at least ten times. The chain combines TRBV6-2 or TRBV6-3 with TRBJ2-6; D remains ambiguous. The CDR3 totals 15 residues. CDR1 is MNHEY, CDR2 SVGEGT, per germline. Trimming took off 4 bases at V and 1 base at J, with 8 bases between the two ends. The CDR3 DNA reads TGTGCCAGCAGTTTCTTTCAGTCTGGGGCCAACGTCCTGACTTTC. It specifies CASSFFQSGANVLTF.

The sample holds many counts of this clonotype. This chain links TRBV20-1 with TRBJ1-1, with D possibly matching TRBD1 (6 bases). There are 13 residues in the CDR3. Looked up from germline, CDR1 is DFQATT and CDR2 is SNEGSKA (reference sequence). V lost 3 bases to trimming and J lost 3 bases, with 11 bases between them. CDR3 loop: CSASPEGDTEAFF. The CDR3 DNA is TGCAGTGCTAGCCCCGAGGGGGACACTGAAGCTTTCTTT.